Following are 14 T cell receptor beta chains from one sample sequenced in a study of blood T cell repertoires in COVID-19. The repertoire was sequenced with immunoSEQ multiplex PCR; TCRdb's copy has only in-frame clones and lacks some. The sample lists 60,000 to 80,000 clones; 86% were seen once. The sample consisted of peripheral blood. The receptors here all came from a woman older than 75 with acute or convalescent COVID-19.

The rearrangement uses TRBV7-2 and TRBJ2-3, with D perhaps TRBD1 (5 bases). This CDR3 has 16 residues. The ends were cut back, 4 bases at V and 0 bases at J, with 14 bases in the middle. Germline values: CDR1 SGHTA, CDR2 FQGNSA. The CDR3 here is CASSSRWGSSTDTQYF. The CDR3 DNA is TGTGCCAGCAGCTCCCGGTGGGGCTCTAGCACAGATACGCAGTATTTT.

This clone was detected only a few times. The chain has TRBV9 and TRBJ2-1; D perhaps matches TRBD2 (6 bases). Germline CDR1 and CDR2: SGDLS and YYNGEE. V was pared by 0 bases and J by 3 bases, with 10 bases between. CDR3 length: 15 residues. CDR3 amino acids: CASSVAGDDYNEQFF. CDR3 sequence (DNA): TGTGCCAGCAGCGTAGCGGGGGACGACTACAATGAGCAGTTCTTC.

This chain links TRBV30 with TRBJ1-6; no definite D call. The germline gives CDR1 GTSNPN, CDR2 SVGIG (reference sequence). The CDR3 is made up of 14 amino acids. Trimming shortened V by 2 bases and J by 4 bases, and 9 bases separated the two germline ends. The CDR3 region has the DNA TGTGCCTGGAGTAGCCGTAGTTATAATTCACCCCTCCACTTT. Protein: CAWSSRSYNSPLHF.

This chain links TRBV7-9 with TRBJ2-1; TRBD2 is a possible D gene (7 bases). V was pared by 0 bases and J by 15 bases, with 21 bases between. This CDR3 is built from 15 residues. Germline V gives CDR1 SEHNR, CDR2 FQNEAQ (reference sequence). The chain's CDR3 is CASSLAGEGVQSTFF. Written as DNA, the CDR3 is TGTGCCAGCAGCTTAGCGGGGGAGGGGGTGCAGAGCACGTTCTTC.

The DNA for the CDR3 is TGCGCCAGCAGCTTGGGGGGAGTTGGTCTCAATGAGCAGTTCTTC. Protein sequence: CASSLGGVGLNEQFF. The chain couples TRBV5-1 to TRBJ2-1; D possibly corresponds to TRBD2 (5 bases). Deletions cut 0 bases from V and 6 bases from J, with 13 bases between. Germline V gene lookup returns CDR1 SGHRS and CDR2 YFSETQ. The CDR3 consists of 15 residues.

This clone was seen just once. CDR3 amino acids: CAWSVMGQHNSPLHF. CDR3 DNA sequence: TGTGCCTGGAGCGTAATGGGCCAGCATAATTCACCCCTCCACTTT. The rearrangement links TRBV30 to TRBJ1-6; D gene uncertain. V was shortened by 3 bases and J by 5 bases, with 14 bases between the two germline ends. Germline V gives CDR1 GTSNPN, CDR2 SVGIG (reference sequence). There are 15 residues in the CDR3.

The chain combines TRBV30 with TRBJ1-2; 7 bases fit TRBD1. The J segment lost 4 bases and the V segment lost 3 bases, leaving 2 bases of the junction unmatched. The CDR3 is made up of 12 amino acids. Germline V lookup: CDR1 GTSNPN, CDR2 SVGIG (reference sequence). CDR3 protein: CAWRDRFYGYTF. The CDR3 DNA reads TGTGCCTGGAGGGACAGGTTCTATGGCTACACCTTC.

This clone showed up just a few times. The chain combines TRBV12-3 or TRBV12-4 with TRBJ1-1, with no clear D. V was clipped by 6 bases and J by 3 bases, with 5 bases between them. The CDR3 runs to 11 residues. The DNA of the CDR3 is TGTGCCAGCAGGACTGACACTGAAGCTTTCTTT. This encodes CASRTDTEAFF.

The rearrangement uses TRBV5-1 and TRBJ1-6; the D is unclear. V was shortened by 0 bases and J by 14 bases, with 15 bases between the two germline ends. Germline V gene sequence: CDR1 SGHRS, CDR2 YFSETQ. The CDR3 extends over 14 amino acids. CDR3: CASSLVAGMVALHF. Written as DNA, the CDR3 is TGCGCCAGCAGCTTGGTGGCGGGCATGGTAGCCCTCCACTTT.

The CDR3 DNA reads as TGTGCCAGCAGCCTTTATTGGGGGACTAGCGGGGCCAATGAGCAGTTCTTC. Protein product: CASSLYWGTSGANEQFF. The genes are TRBV7-6 and TRBJ2-1, with 13 bases lining up with TRBD2. The CDR3 extends over 17 amino acids. The germline CDR1 and CDR2 sequences are SGHVS and FNYEAQ. J lost 6 bases, V lost 5 bases, and 10 bases had no gene match. Looking up the rest from reference TRBV7-6 and TRBJ2-1 gives the full variable domain: GAGVSQSPRYKVTKRGQDVALRCDPISGHVSLYWYRQALGQGPEFLTYFNYEAQQDKSGLPNDRFSAERPEGSISTLTIQRTEQRDSAMYRCASSLYWGTSGANEQFFGPGTRLTVL.

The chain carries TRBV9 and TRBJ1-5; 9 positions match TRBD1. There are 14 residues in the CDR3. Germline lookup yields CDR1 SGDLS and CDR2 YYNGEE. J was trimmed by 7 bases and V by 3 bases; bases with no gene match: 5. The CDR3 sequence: CASSEGQGSQPQHF. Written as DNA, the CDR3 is TGTGCCAGCAGCGAGGGACAGGGTTCCCAGCCCCAGCATTTT. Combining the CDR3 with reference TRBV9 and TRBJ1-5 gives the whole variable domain DSGVTQTPKHLITATGQRVTLRCSPRSGDLSVYWYQQSLDQGLQFLIQYYNGEERAKGNILERFSAQQFPDLHSELNLSSLELGDSALYFCASSEGQGSQPQHFGDGTRLSIL.

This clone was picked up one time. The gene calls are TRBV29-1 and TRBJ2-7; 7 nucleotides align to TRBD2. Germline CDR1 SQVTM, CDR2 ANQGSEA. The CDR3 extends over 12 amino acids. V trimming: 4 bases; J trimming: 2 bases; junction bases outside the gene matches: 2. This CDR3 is CSVGGGAYEQYF. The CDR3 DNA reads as TGCAGCGTTGGGGGGGGAGCCTACGAGCAGTACTTC.

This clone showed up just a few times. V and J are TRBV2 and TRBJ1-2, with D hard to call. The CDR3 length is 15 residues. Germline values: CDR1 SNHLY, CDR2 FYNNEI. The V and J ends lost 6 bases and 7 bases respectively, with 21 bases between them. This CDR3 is CASRTNGGLFGGYTF. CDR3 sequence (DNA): TGTGCCAGCAGAACCAATGGTGGGCTATTCGGTGGCTACACCTTC. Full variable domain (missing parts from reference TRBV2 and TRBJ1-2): EPEVTQTPSHQVTQMGQEVILRCVPISNHLYFYWYRQILGQKVEFLVSFYNNEISEKSEIFDDQFSVERPDGSNFTLKIRSTKLEDSAMYFCASRTNGGLFGGYTFGSGTRLTVV.

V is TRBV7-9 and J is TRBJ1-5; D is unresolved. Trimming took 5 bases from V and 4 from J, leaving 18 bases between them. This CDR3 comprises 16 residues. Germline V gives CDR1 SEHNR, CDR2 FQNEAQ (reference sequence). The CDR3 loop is CASSPLERRKNQPQHF. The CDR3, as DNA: TGTGCCAGCAGCCCGTTGGAAAGGAGAAAGAATCAGCCCCAGCATTTT.